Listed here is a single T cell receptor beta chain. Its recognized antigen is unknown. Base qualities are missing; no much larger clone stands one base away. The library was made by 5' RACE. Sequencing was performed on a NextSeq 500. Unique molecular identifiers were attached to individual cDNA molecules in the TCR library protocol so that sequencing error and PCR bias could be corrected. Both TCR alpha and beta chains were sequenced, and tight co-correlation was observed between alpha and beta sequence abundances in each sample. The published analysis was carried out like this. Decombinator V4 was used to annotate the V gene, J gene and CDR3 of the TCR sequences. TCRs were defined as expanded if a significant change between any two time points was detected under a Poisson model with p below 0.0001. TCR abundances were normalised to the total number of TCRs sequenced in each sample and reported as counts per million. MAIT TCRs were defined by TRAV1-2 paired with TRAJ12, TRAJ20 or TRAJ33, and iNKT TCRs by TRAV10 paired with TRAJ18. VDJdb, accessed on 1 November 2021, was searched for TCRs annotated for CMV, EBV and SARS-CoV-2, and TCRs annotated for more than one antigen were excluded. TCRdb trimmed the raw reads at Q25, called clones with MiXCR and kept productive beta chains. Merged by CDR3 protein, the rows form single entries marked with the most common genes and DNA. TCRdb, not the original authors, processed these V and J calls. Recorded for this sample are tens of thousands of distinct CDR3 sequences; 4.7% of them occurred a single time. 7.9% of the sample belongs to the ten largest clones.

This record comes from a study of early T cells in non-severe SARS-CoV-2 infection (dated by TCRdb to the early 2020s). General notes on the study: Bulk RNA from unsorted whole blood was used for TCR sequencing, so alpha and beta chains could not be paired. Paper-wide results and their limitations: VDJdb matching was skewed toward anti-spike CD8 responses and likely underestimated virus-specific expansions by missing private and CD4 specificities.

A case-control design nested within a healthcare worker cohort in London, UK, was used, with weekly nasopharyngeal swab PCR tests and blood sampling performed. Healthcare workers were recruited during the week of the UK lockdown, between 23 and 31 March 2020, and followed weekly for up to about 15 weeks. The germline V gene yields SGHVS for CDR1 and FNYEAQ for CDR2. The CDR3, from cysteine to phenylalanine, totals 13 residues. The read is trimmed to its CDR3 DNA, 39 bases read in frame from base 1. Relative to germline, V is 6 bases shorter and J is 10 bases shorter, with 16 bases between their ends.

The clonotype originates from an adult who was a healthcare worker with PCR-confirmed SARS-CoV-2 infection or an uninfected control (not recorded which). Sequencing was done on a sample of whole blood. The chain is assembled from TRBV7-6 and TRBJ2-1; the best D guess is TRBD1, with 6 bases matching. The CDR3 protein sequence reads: CASRRLGAHEQFF. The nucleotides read TGTGCCAGCAGGAGGCTGGGGGCGCACGAGCAGTTCTTC.